Listed below are T cell receptor beta chains from one sample, sequenced in a study of regulatory T cells in long-lasting Graves disease. TCRdb processed the multiplex PCR reads anew with MiXCR; each CDR3 protein has one entry. The data show around 250,000 distinct CDR3 sequences, 15% to 20% seen once. Another study also made use of these data, one on T cells in Graves' hyperthyroidism and ophthalmopathy.

The sequencing here drew on peripheral blood mononuclear cells (PBMCs), taken at new diagnosis, from a patient treated with antithyroid drugs. The receptor set was obtained from a woman in her twenties or thirties with Graves disease. Each CDR3 is given without its conserved first and last residue.

>TRBV20-1
SARPRRGGSTDTQY
>TRBV7-2
ASSSRTVANTDTQY
>TRBV12-3/TRBV12-4
ASSKGLNEQF
>TRBV12-3/TRBV12-4
ASSLVRAYGYT
>TRBV11-2
ASSETAYYNSPLH
>TRBV20-1
SARDERTRPLS
>TRBV6-1
ASRLKARGLPYNSPLH
>TRBV27
ASSFRRGRGWEKLF
>TRBV9
ASSAPPGAANYGYT
>TRBV3-1
ASSQEAGVPMNTEAF
>TRBV9
ASTIGGGEETQY
>TRBV5-1
ASSPGQGAMNTEAF
>TRBV5-4
ASSLGLRAQETQY
>TRBV12-3/TRBV12-4
ASSRQPSGEETQY